What follows are 6 T cell receptor beta chains derived from one specimen sequenced in a study of cytomegalovirus exposure and HLA in healthy donors. The table came from immunoSEQ multiplex PCR; TCRdb's copy has only in-frame clones and leaves some out. This table has more than 110,000 clones, about 95% appearing once. Input material: PBMCs. These receptors were collected from a man aged 18 to 35 in good health and CMV-seropositive.

This chain's CDR3 is CASSQGQGTINEQFF. For the CDR3, the DNA is TGTGCCAGCTCTCAGGGACAGGGGACGATCAATGAGCAGTTCTTC. The chain is built from TRBV18 and TRBJ2-1; 10 nucleotides line up with TRBD1. The ends lost 6 bases at V and 6 bases at J; junction bases unmatched: 8. Germline V CDR1 and CDR2: KGHSH, LQKENI. The CDR3 runs 15 residues.

This chain uses TRBV28 with TRBJ2-5, with D unclear. Germline V gene sequence: CDR1 MDHEN, CDR2 SYDVKM. Trimming left V 10 bases short and J 2 bases short, with 11 bases between. The CDR3 spans 12 residues. CDR3 loop: CATSGQQETQYF. DNA of the CDR3: TGTGCCACTTCAGGTCAACAAGAGACCCAGTACTTC.

The rearrangement uses TRBV7-3 and TRBJ2-1; D not resolved. Germline lookup yields CDR1 SGHTA and CDR2 FQGTGA. The V and J ends lost 5 bases and 6 bases respectively, with 14 bases between them. The CDR3 runs to 14 residues. CDR3 amino acids: CASSPHGGSNEQFF. CDR3 sequence (DNA): TGTGCCAGCAGCCCACACGGCGGTTCCAATGAGCAGTTCTTC.

V and J are TRBV27 and TRBJ2-3; D is possibly TRBD2 (5 bases). Germline CDR1 is MNHEY and CDR2 is SMNVEV (reference sequence). Trimming cost V 5 bases and J 0 bases, with 12 bases left between them. This CDR3 has 15 amino acids. CDR3 sequence: CASSTHRESTDTQYF. In DNA form, the CDR3 reads TGTGCCAGCAGTACCCACCGGGAAAGCACAGATACGCAGTATTTT.

The J gene is TRBJ2-2, the V gene TRBV2; 8 positions match TRBD2. The CDR3 is 14 residues long. Trimming took 8 bases from V and 5 from J; bases not matched to a gene: 7. Looked up from germline, CDR1 is SNHLY and CDR2 is FYNNEI. As DNA, the CDR3 is TGTGCCAGCGCCGGGACTAGTTGGACCGGGGAGCTGTTTTTT. It yields the protein CASAGTSWTGELFF.

The chain joins TRBV6-1 to TRBJ1-3; no reliable D call. From germline, CDR1 is MNHNS and CDR2 SASEGT. Trimming shortened V by 1 base and J by 4 bases, and 8 bases separated the two germline ends. This CDR3 region has 14 residues. CDR3 residues: CASSEDGRGNTIYF. The CDR3, as DNA: TGTGCCAGCAGTGAAGATGGCAGGGGAAACACCATATATTTT.